This is a list of T cell receptor beta chains from one sample in a study of T-cell reconstitution after alpha-beta-depleted transplantation in children. Each CDR3 protein gets one entry after TCRdb re-called the PCR reads with MiXCR. The sample records about a million distinct CDR3 sequences, under 30% being singletons. Sequencing was performed on PBMCs, mostly from graft donor cells, taken 360 days after TCRalphabeta/CD19-depleted stem cell transplant. The receptors here all came from a boy in the first two years of life who had a stem cell transplant for SCID, so the T cells may come from the graft donor. Both conserved end residues are part of each CDR3. The order of the fields is CDR3 length, V gene, D gene, J gene, clone size, CDR3 DNA, CDR3 protein. The D gene is left open where the match is weak. Size is stated for part of the rows, as once, few or many counts, or as a class when the clone is expanded.

13	TRBV29-1	.	TRBJ1-5	.	TGCAGCCACAAAAGTTATAGCAATCAGCCCCAGCATTTT	CSHKSYSNQPQHF
15	TRBV20-1	TRBD2	TRBJ2-7	few	TGCAGTGCTAGAGATATCGGACTAGCGTACTACGAGCAGTACTTC	CSARDIGLAYYEQYF
13	TRBV4-2	.	TRBJ1-2	.	TGTGCCAGCAGCCAAGGGCCTGGGGGCGGCTACACCTTC	CASSQGPGGGYTF
13	TRBV5-1	TRBD1	TRBJ1-1	few	TGCGCCAGCAGCCCGACAGGGGGTCGGAGGGCTTTCTTT	CASSPTGGRRAFF
16	TRBV4-2	TRBD2	TRBJ2-1	many	TGTGCCAGCAGCCAAGATCACGGGGGGGCACGCAATGAGCAGTTCTTC	CASSQDHGGARNEQFF
11	TRBV12-3/TRBV12-4	.	TRBJ2-5	many	TGCGCCAGCAGCACCTTGGAGACCCAGTACTTC	CASSTLETQYF
16	TRBV4-1	TRBD2	TRBJ2-1	.	TGCGCCAGCAGCCAAGCGGCAGGGAGGGACTACAATGAGCAGTTCTTC	CASSQAAGRDYNEQFF
14	TRBV15	.	TRBJ1-1	few	TGTGCCACCTCTTTCGACCATTCAGACACTGAAGCTTTCTTT	CATSFDHSDTEAFF
15	TRBV15	.	TRBJ2-1	.	TGTGCCACCAGCAGAGCCCGAACAGGGTACAATGAGCAGTTCTTC	CATSRARTGYNEQFF
14	TRBV20-1	TRBD2	TRBJ2-7	.	TGCAGTGCTCGGACTAGTTTAAGGTCCCACGAGCAGTACTTC	CSARTSLRSHEQYF
19	TRBV6-2/TRBV6-3	TRBD2	TRBJ2-1	few	TGTGCCAGCAGTTACCCCTCCTGGTTGAGCGGGGACTCCTACAATGAGCAGTTCTTC	CASSYPSWLSGDSYNEQFF
16	TRBV15	TRBD1	TRBJ2-7	.	TGTGCCACCAGCAGAGACCCCGGACAGGGTCTGTACGAGCAGTACTTC	CATSRDPGQGLYEQYF
16	TRBV5-1	.	TRBJ2-5	.	TGCGCCAGCAGCTTGGACAGGTCCAGTCCCGAAGAGACCCAGTACTTC	CASSLDRSSPEETQYF
14	TRBV6-1	.	TRBJ1-1	.	TGTGCCAGCAGAGGCGAGGGCTCGGGCACTGAAGCTTTCTTT	CASRGEGSGTEAFF
18	TRBV4-3	TRBD2	TRBJ2-5	few	TGCGCCAGCAGCCAAGATGGTCCTTCGGCGGGGGGCGTGGAGACCCAGTACTTC	CASSQDGPSAGGVETQYF
15	TRBV7-2	.	TRBJ2-1	.	TGTGCCAGCAGCTCCGAGGGACTGTCCTACAATGAGCAGTTCTTC	CASSSEGLSYNEQFF
15	TRBV4-1	.	TRBJ2-3	many	TGCGCCAGCAGCCAGGCAGTCACCGGCACAGATACGCAGTATTTT	CASSQAVTGTDTQYF
18	TRBV12-3/TRBV12-4	TRBD2	TRBJ2-1	.	TGTGCCAGCAGTTTACGCGCTAGCGGGGGGGCCACCTACAATGAGCAGTTCTTC	CASSLRASGGATYNEQFF
13	TRBV15	.	TRBJ2-1	.	TGTGCCACCAGCAGCCCCAATCGGCCTGAGCAGTTCTTC	CATSSPNRPEQFF
16	TRBV5-4	TRBD2	TRBJ2-3	few	TGTGCCAGCAGCTTGCCTAGCGGGGGGGCCACAGATACGCAGTATTTT	CASSLPSGGATDTQYF
14	TRBV29-1	.	TRBJ1-2	.	TGCAGCGTTGAAGGGGGTAAAGGTCCCTATGGCTACACCTTC	CSVEGGKGPYGYTF
14	TRBV4-1	.	TRBJ1-1	few	TGCGCCAGCAGCCAAGGGGAGGGTGACACTGAAGCTTTCTTT	CASSQGEGDTEAFF
18	TRBV12-5	.	TRBJ2-1	few	TGTGCTAGTGGTTTGGTAAAGGGAGGAGCTGGGGCCTACAATGAGCAGTTCTTC	CASGLVKGGAGAYNEQFF
15	TRBV5-1	.	TRBJ1-3	.	TGCGCCAGCAGCTTAACGACAGCGAGGGGAAACACCATATATTTT	CASSLTTARGNTIYF
13	TRBV29-1	.	TRBJ2-5	few	TGCAGCGTTGGGGTGGGTCTGCAAGAGACCCAGTACTTC	CSVGVGLQETQYF
13	TRBV5-6	.	TRBJ2-7	few	TGTGCCAGCAGCTTATATGTGGTTTACGAGCAGTACTTC	CASSLYVVYEQYF
13	TRBV5-1	.	TRBJ2-1	few	TGCGCCAGCAGCTTGGCGTGGGACGGCGAGCAGTTCTTC	CASSLAWDGEQFF
16	TRBV4-3	TRBD1	TRBJ1-5	few	TGCGCCAGCAGCCAAGACAGGGGGCTGAGCAATCAGCCCCAGCATTTT	CASSQDRGLSNQPQHF
13	TRBV5-5	.	TRBJ2-7	few	TGTGCCAGCAGCTTGGACCTCCTTTGGGAGCAGTACTTC	CASSLDLLWEQYF
17	TRBV6-5	.	TRBJ2-3	.	TGTGCCAGCAGTTACTCGCCGGGGGCCTTTTTCACAGATACGCAGTATTTT	CASSYSPGAFFTDTQYF
17	TRBV9	TRBD2	TRBJ2-2	.	TGTGCCAGCAGCGTCCCGAAAGCGGGGGGCCTCACCGGGGAGCTGTTTTTT	CASSVPKAGGLTGELFF
12	TRBV6-2/TRBV6-3	.	TRBJ2-4	.	TGTGCCAGCAGTTTAGGCCTAAACATTCAGTACTTC	CASSLGLNIQYF
15	TRBV12-3/TRBV12-4	.	TRBJ1-1	few	TGTGCCAGCAGTCCGGGGCAGGCCCTGAACACTGAAGCTTTCTTT	CASSPGQALNTEAFF
13	TRBV29-1	.	TRBJ2-3	few	TGCAGCGCCCAGGACGGGCTCGGGGATACGCAGTATTTT	CSAQDGLGDTQYF
17	TRBV12-3/TRBV12-4	.	TRBJ1-5	.	TGTGCCAGCAGTTTAGCCTTCTCCGCCTATAGCAATCAGCCCCAGCATTTT	CASSLAFSAYSNQPQHF
13	TRBV14	.	TRBJ2-7	.	TGTGCCAGCAGGAGGTCTGGATCCTACGAGCAGTACTTC	CASRRSGSYEQYF
12	TRBV20-1	TRBD1	TRBJ2-1	.	TGCAGTGCCGGGACAGGGTCAAGTGAGCAGTTCTTC	CSAGTGSSEQFF
15	TRBV18	TRBD1	TRBJ2-7	few	TGTGCCAGCTCACCCCTTGGGACAGGGAACTACGAGCAGTACTTC	CASSPLGTGNYEQYF
16	TRBV3-1	.	TRBJ1-5	.	TGTGCCAGCAGCCAAGACTGGAGGCCCTACACAGATACGCAGCATTTT	CASSQDWRPYTDTQHF
15	TRBV19	TRBD2	TRBJ2-1	few	TGTGCCAGTAGTGGAAGCGGGGCCGCCTACAATGAGCAGTTCTTC	CASSGSGAAYNEQFF
17	TRBV9	TRBD2	TRBJ2-3	.	TGTGCCAGCAGCGGCCCCCTTAGCGGGGGGGGCGGGGATACGCAGTATTTT	CASSGPLSGGGGDTQYF
16	TRBV28	.	TRBJ2-7	few	TGTGCCAGCAGTCTCCCAGGGGAAACCCTTTTGGAGGAGCAGTACTTC	CASSLPGETLLEEQYF
16	TRBV12-3/TRBV12-4	.	TRBJ1-1	.	TGTGCCAGCAGCCGGGGACGGAATGGACCGAACACTGAAGCTTTCTTT	CASSRGRNGPNTEAFF
13	TRBV29-1	TRBD1	TRBJ2-1	once	TGCAGCGTTGACAGGGACAGGACCGGTGAGCAGTTCTTC	CSVDRDRTGEQFF
14	TRBV27	.	TRBJ1-3	.	TGTGCCAGCAGTATGACACTTTCTGGAAACACCATATATTTT	CASSMTLSGNTIYF
11	TRBV20-1	.	TRBJ1-2	.	TGCAGTGCTAGAGGGCAACATGGCTACACCTTC	CSARGQHGYTF
18	TRBV9	.	TRBJ2-7	few	TGTGCCAGCAGCGTAGCTACCCCCCCCTCGCAGGCCACCTACGAGCAGTACTTC	CASSVATPPSQATYEQYF
13	TRBV6-1	.	TRBJ2-2	.	TGTGCCAGCAGTGAACTAGCGCCCGGGGAGCTGTTTTTT	CASSELAPGELFF
15	TRBV12-3/TRBV12-4	.	TRBJ1-4	many	TGTGCCAGCAGTGGGGGGACTCGGCGGAGTGAAAAACTGTTTTTT	CASSGGTRRSEKLFF
14	TRBV5-4	TRBD1	TRBJ1-4	.	TGTGCCAGCAGCTTCGGGACAGTTGATGAAAAACTGTTTTTT	CASSFGTVDEKLFF
10	TRBV29-1	.	TRBJ2-2	few	TGCAGCGTTATGACCGGGGAGCTGTTTTTT	CSVMTGELFF
15	TRBV20-1	TRBD1	TRBJ1-1	.	TGCAGTGCTAGAGGGGACAGGGGTAGGTACACTGAAGCTTTCTTT	CSARGDRGRYTEAFF
15	TRBV15	TRBD1	TRBJ2-1	.	TGTGCCACCAGCAATAGGGACAGGGCCTACAATGAGCAGTTCTTC	CATSNRDRAYNEQFF
16	TRBV24-1	TRBD2	TRBJ2-5	.	TGTGCCACCAGTGATTGGAGCGGGGGGGCCCAAGAGACCCAGTACTTC	CATSDWSGGAQETQYF
15	TRBV5-1	.	TRBJ2-1	.	TGCGCCAGCAGCTTGCCCCCGCCCGGTAAGGATGAGCAGTTCTTC	CASSLPPPGKDEQFF
15	TRBV9	TRBD1	TRBJ2-5	.	TGTGCCAGCAGCGCCCGGGACAGGGAGGTAGAGACCCAGTACTTC	CASSARDREVETQYF